The sequence of this TCR beta chain was determined in a study of early T cells in non-severe SARS-CoV-2 infection. Background on the study: Chains from this unsorted whole-blood bulk RNA could not be paired. Overall study results and limits: Using VDJdb, the matching emphasized anti-spike CD8 responses while missing private and CD4 specificities.

This clonotype was counted ten times or more. The antigen remains undetermined. Individual cDNA molecules carried attached unique molecular identifiers. In TCRdb, the 5' RACE reads were re-called with MiXCR into one record per CDR3 protein. The sample carries over 45,000 distinct CDR3 sequences, 7.7% recorded once. The CDR3 is made up of 17 amino acids. V dropped 0 bases and J dropped 0 bases, with 11 bases sitting between them. CDR1 and CDR2 from the germline V gene are SGHTA and FQGTGA. This receptor was identified in an adult who was a healthcare worker with PCR-confirmed SARS-CoV-2 infection or an uninfected control (not recorded which). V is TRBV7-3 and J is TRBJ2-2, with D tentatively TRBD2 (5 bases). Sequencing used whole blood, obtained at baseline. The CDR3 coding sequence is TGTGCCAGCAGCTTAACGTATCACGGGACGAACACCGGGGAGCTGTTTTTT. This encodes CASSLTYHGTNTGELFF.